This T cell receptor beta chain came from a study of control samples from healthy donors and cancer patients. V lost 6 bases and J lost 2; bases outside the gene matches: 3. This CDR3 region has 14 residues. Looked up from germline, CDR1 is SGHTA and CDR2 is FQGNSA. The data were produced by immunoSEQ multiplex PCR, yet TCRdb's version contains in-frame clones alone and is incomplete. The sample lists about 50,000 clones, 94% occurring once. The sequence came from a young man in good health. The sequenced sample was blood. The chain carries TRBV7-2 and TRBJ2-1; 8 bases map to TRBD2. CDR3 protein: CASRTGGAYNEQFF. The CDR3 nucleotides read TGTGCCAGCAGAACGGGGGGGGCCTACAATGAGCAGTTCTTC.